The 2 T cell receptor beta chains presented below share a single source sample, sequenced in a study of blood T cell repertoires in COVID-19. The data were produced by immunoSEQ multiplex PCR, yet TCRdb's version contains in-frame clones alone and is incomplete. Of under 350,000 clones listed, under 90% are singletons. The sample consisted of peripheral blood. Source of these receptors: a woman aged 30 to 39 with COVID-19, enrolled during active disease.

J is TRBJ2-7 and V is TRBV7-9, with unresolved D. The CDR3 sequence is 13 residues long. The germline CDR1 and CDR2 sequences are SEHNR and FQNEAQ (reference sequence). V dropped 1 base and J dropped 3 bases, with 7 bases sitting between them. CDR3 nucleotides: TGTGCCAGCAGCTTAGTACTAAACTACGAGCAGTACTTC. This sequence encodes CASSLVLNYEQYF.

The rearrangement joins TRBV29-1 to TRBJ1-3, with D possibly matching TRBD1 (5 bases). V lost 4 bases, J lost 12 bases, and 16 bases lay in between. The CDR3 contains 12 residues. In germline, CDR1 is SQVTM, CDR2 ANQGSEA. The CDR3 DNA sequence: TGCAGCGTTGCTGGCAGCCCGGGGGACATATATTTT. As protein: CSVAGSPGDIYF.